The next 20 T cell receptor beta chains were all read from a single sample in a study of cytomegalovirus exposure and HLA in healthy donors. The protocol was immunoSEQ multiplex PCR, while the TCRdb copy is restricted to in-frame clones and leaves out a portion. The data show 200,000 to 300,000 clones, just under 90% seen once. The source material was PBMCs. The source of these receptors is a man younger than 35 in good health and CMV-seronegative.

V and J are TRBV6-1 and TRBJ2-2; maybe TRBD2 (6 bases). The CDR3 is made up of 15 amino acids. Trimming shortened V by 2 bases and J by 2 bases, and 9 bases separated the two germline ends. Looked up from germline, CDR1 is MNHNS and CDR2 is SASEGT. CDR3 DNA: TGTGCCAGCAGTGAACAACTAGCTAACACCGGGGAGCTGTTTTTT. Its translation is CASSEQLANTGELFF.

On this clone itself: The sample holds other DNA sequences that translate to the same CDR3. The chain couples TRBV9 to TRBJ2-1, with D hard to call. V was pared by 2 bases and J by 4 bases, with 7 bases between. Germline V gives CDR1 SGDLS, CDR2 YYNGEE. The CDR3 contains 13 residues. DNA for the CDR3: TGTGCCAGCAGCGTTACGACATACAATGAGCAGTTCTTC. Protein sequence: CASSVTTYNEQFF. Variable domain in full (rest from reference TRBV9 and TRBJ2-1): DSGVTQTPKHLITATGQRVTLRCSPRSGDLSVYWYQQSLDQGLQFLIQYYNGEERAKGNILERFSAQQFPDLHSELNLSSLELGDSALYFCASSVTTYNEQFFGPGTRLTVL.

The chain uses TRBV5-5 and TRBJ2-7; D is perhaps TRBD1 (6 bases). Per the germline V gene, CDR1 is SGHKS and CDR2 is YYEKEE (reference sequence). V lost 2 bases, J lost 2 bases, and 11 bases lay in between. CDR3 length: 14 amino acids. The CDR3 loop is CASSFYRETYEQYF. Written as DNA, the CDR3 is TGTGCCAGCAGCTTTTACAGGGAAACCTACGAGCAGTACTTC.

CDR3 in DNA: TGTGCCAGCAGTTTGAGGGACTACGAGCAGTACTTC. Its protein is CASSLRDYEQYF. V is TRBV28 and J is TRBJ2-7; possible D gene TRBD2, 5 bases. The CDR3 is 12 residues long. Germline V gene lookup returns CDR1 MDHEN and CDR2 SYDVKM. Between the trimmed V and J ends, which lost 3 bases and 3 bases, there was a span of 6 bases.

CDR3 bases: TGTGCCAGCTCATCCTTACCGGGAGTCAGTGGAAACACCATATATTTT. It encodes CASSSLPGVSGNTIYF. The genes are TRBV18 and TRBJ1-3; no definite D call. Trimming removed 5 bases from V and 3 bases from J, with 17 bases in between. Per the germline V gene, CDR1 is KGHSH and CDR2 is LQKENI. The CDR3 extends over 16 amino acids.

The rearrangement links TRBV27 to TRBJ2-7; possible D gene TRBD2, 5 bases. CDR1 and CDR2 from the germline V gene are MNHEY and SMNVEV (reference sequence). This CDR3 comprises 14 residues. Trimming left V 3 bases short and J 4 bases short, with 13 bases between. CDR3 DNA sequence: TGTGCCAGCAGTTTGGCCGGGGTGAGGTACGAGCAGTACTTC. Translation gives CASSLAGVRYEQYF.

The chain carries TRBV9 and TRBJ2-7; tentatively, D is TRBD2 (6 bases). Trimming stripped 0 bases from V and 3 bases from J, with 13 bases between. In germline, CDR1 is SGDLS, CDR2 YYNGEE. The CDR3 spans 15 residues. Written as DNA, the CDR3 is TGTGCCAGCAGCGTAGTGGGTCTAGCGAGCTACGAGCAGTACTTC. This encodes CASSVVGLASYEQYF.

The CDR3 region is CASRLDGGPQHF. The DNA of the CDR3 is TGTGCCAGCAGGCTTGATGGAGGGCCCCAGCATTTT. The rearrangement links TRBV5-4 to TRBJ1-5; D gene ambiguous. CDR1 and CDR2 (germline): SGHNT, YYREEE (reference sequence). This CDR3 comprises 12 residues. Trimming pared 5 bases from V and 9 bases from J, leaving 12 bases between.

The V and J genes are TRBV19 and TRBJ1-3, with D maybe TRBD1 (5 bases). The V gene lost 0 bases and the J gene lost 2 bases, with 8 bases spanning the gap. CDR3 length: 15 amino acids. The germline V gene encodes CDR1 LNHDA and CDR2 SQIVND (reference sequence). CDR3 residues: CASSIDPRAGNTIYF. CDR3 nucleotides: TGTGCCAGTAGTATAGATCCCAGGGCTGGAAACACCATATATTTT. The full variable domain, with the rest looked up from reference TRBV19 and TRBJ1-3, is DGGITQSPKYLFRKEGQNVTLSCEQNLNHDAMYWYRQDPGQGLRLIYYSQIVNDFQKGDIAEGYSVSREKKESFPLTVTSAQKNPTAFYLCASSIDPRAGNTIYFGEGSWLTVV.

V gene TRBV2 combines with J gene TRBJ2-7; perhaps TRBD2 as D (7 bases). This CDR3 region has 15 residues. Trimming took 6 bases from V and 0 from J, leaving 15 bases between them. The germline CDR1 and CDR2 sequences are SNHLY and FYNNEI. CDR3 region: CASSGGPRSSYEQYF. The CDR3 coding sequence is TGTGCCAGCAGCGGGGGGCCAAGGAGCTCCTACGAGCAGTACTTC.

The V gene is TRBV5-6, the J gene TRBJ1-1; no definite D call. CDR1 SGHDT and CDR2 YYEEEE come from the germline V gene. This CDR3 spans 16 amino acids. The ends were cut back, 2 bases at V and 5 bases at J, with 19 bases in the middle. CDR3 bases: TGTGCCAGCAGCTTTCTGGTGGTAGAAGGGAGAACTGAAGCTTTCTTT. This gives the protein CASSFLVVEGRTEAFF.

The table lists this clone with a few counts. The rearrangement links TRBV18 to TRBJ2-3; 14 positions agree with TRBD2. V trimming: 3 bases; J trimming: 2 bases; junction bases outside the gene matches: 4. This CDR3 is 17 amino acids long. The germline CDR1 and CDR2 sequences are KGHSH and LQKENI. CDR3 loop: CASSPGLAGVITDTQYF. The DNA of the CDR3 is TGTGCCAGCTCACCGGGACTAGCGGGGGTTATCACAGATACGCAGTATTTT.

The rearrangement joins TRBV10-2 to TRBJ2-3; no reliable D call. CDR1 is WSHSY, CDR2 SAAADI, per germline. The CDR3 spans 12 residues. V was shortened by 8 bases and J by 5 bases, with 11 bases between the two germline ends. DNA of the CDR3: TGCGCCAGCGGTCCCACCGGAGATACGCAGTATTTT. Protein sequence: CASGPTGDTQYF.

The chain carries TRBV7-2 and TRBJ2-1; 9 bases line up with TRBD2. This CDR3 comprises 16 residues. Trimming cost V 3 bases and J 0 bases; bases outside gene matches: 3. Germline V lookup: CDR1 SGHTA, CDR2 FQGNSA. The CDR3 sequence is CASSLSSGSSYNEQFF. CDR3 coding DNA: TGTGCCAGCAGCTTGAGTAGCGGGAGCTCCTACAATGAGCAGTTCTTC.

The chain is built from TRBV6-4 and TRBJ2-7; TRBD2 aligns across 8 bases. The germline gives CDR1 MRHNA, CDR2 SNTAGT. This CDR3 is built from 19 residues. V trimming: 2 bases; J trimming: 2 bases; junction bases outside the gene matches: 17. The CDR3 region is CASSDPKTSVKPNTYEQYF. The DNA of the CDR3 is TGTGCCAGCAGTGACCCAAAGACTAGCGTGAAGCCCAACACCTACGAGCAGTACTTC.

The genes are TRBV7-2 and TRBJ1-4; unclear D gene. Trimming pared 1 base from V and 0 bases from J, leaving 6 bases between. Per germline, CDR1 SGHTA and CDR2 FQGNSA. The CDR3 is 15 residues long. The CDR3 region is CASSLVGATNEKLFF. DNA of the CDR3: TGTGCCAGCAGCTTAGTAGGAGCAACTAATGAAAAACTGTTTTTT. The full variable domain, in which reference TRBV7-2 and TRBJ1-4 provide the parts outside the CDR3, is GAGVSQSPSNKVTEKGKDVELRCDPISGHTALYWYRQSLGQGLEFLIYFQGNSAPDKSGLPSDRFSAERTGGSVSTLTIQRTQQEDSAVYLCASSLVGATNEKLFFGSGTQLSVL.

The chain couples TRBV7-2 to TRBJ2-5; tentatively, D is TRBD1 (5 bases). The CDR3 sequence is 12 residues long. Trimming stripped 5 bases from V and 7 bases from J, with 11 bases between. The germline CDR1 and CDR2 sequences are SGHTA and FQGNSA. The CDR3 reads CASSGPTGTQYF. The CDR3 region has the DNA TGTGCCAGCAGCGGGCCAACAGGGACCCAGTACTTC.

The chain recombines TRBV28 with TRBJ2-7; TRBD2 matches 12 bases. The germline V gene has CDR1 MDHEN and CDR2 SYDVKM. This CDR3 region has 16 residues. V dropped 4 bases and J dropped 3; count of bases not matched to a gene: 7. The CDR3 DNA reads TGTGCCAGCAGTTCCCCCCTAGCGGGAGGGTTCTACGAGCAGTACTTC. It yields the protein CASSSPLAGGFYEQYF.

This clone was recorded once. This chain links TRBV10-1 with TRBJ2-7; TRBD1 matches at 10 bases. Germline V gives CDR1 WNHNN, CDR2 SYGVQD (reference sequence). The trim removed 0 bases at V and 5 bases at J, leaving 4 bases unmatched. The CDR3 covers 15 residues. The CDR3 loop reads CASSESVGTGDEQYF. The CDR3, as DNA: TGCGCCAGCAGTGAGTCGGTCGGGACAGGGGACGAGCAGTACTTC.

J is TRBJ2-1 and V is TRBV18; 8 nucleotides line up with TRBD1. The CDR3 spans 14 residues. Trimming cost V 3 bases and J 5 bases; bases outside gene matches: 3. Germline V gives CDR1 KGHSH, CDR2 LQKENI. The CDR3 DNA sequence: TGTGCCAGCTCACCTCGGACAGGGCACAATGAGCAGTTCTTC. The encoded protein is CASSPRTGHNEQFF.